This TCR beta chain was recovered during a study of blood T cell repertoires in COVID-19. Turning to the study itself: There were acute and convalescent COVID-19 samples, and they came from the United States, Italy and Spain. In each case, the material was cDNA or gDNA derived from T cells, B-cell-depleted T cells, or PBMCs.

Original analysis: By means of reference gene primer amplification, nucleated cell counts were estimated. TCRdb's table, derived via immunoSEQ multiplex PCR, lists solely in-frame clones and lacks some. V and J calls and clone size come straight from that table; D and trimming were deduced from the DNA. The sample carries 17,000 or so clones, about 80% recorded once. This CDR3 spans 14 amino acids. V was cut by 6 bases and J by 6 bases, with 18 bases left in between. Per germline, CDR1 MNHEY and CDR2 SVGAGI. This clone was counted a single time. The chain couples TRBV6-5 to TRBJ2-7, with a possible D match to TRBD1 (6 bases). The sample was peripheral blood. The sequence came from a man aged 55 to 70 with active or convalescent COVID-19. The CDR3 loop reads CASRTDYRAPEQYF. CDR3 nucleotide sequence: TGTGCCAGCAGAACCGACTACAGGGCCCCCGAGCAGTACTTC.